This T cell receptor beta chain was recovered during a study of CD8 T cells in Susac syndrome. For the study at large: When blood was drawn, the patients with Susac syndrome were therapy-naive, on corticosteroids, or on intravenous immunoglobulin alone.

The RNA, 0.5 to 1 ug, was put through reverse transcription using random hexamers. A single record per CDR3 protein comes from TCRdb applying MiXCR to the immunoSEQ multiplex PCR reads. The data hold fewer than 90,000 distinct CDR3 sequences, with approximately 93% observed a single time. V trimming: 6 bases; J trimming: 5 bases; junction bases outside the gene matches: 8. CDR3 length: 14 amino acids. The sequence derives from a human donor with Susac syndrome. The chain carries TRBV12-3 or TRBV12-4 and TRBJ2-7; 9 bases are shared with TRBD1. The source material was CD8+ T cells from PBMCs. The DNA for the CDR3 is TGTGCCAGCAGCATGGACAGGGGAGGAAACGAGCAGTACTTC. Protein product: CASSMDRGGNEQYF.